This T cell receptor (beta chain) was retrieved from a study of T cell responses to AZD1222 COVID-19 vaccine. Findings of the study overall: Reports indicate that nearly half of spike-specific TCRs are directed at unmutated variant regions. The donor group comprised mostly white British people and more females; the analysis possibly underestimated clonal diversity.

Germline V lookup: CDR1 SGHNT, CDR2 YYREEE (reference sequence). Trimming removed 1 base from V and 1 base from J, with 6 bases in between. The length of the CDR3 is 13 residues. Concerning this clone: Its specificity is not known.

Method: immunoSEQ multiplex PCR; TCRdb's copy keeps in-frame clones and lacks some. Of around 15,000 clones in the sample, less than 85% were seen once. The clonotype originates from an adult who received the AZD1222 COVID-19 vaccine. Sequenced material: peripheral blood, taken 28 days after the second AZD1222 dose. This chain links TRBV5-4 with TRBJ2-7; D not resolved. The DNA for the CDR3 is TGTGCCAGCAGCTTGACAGAATCCTACGAGCAGTACTTC. Translation: CASSLTESYEQYF.